The 12 T cell receptor beta chains below all came from one sample that was sequenced in a study of cytomegalovirus exposure and HLA in healthy donors. Sequencing was performed with immunoSEQ multiplex PCR; in TCRdb, only in-frame clones are kept and a portion is missing. The sample shows around 150,000 clones, 70% to 90% of them seen only once. What was sequenced was PBMCs. The origin of the receptors is a woman younger than 35 in good health and CMV-seronegative.

This clone was counted once. This CDR3 reads CASSLGQGEVFYGYTF. CDR3 in DNA: TGTGCCAGCAGCCTGGGACAGGGGGAGGTATTCTATGGCTACACCTTC. The chain joins TRBV13 to TRBJ1-2, with 11 positions matching TRBD1. CDR3 length equals 16 residues. CDR1 is PRHDT, CDR2 FYEKMQ, per germline (reference sequence). V lost 5 bases and J lost 4; bases outside the gene matches: 9. The whole variable domain, filled in from reference TRBV13 and TRBJ1-2, reads AAGVIQSPRHLIKEKRETATLKCYPIPRHDTVYWYQQGPGQDPQFLISFYEKMQSDKGSIPDRFSAQQFSDYHSELNMSSLELGDSALYFCASSLGQGEVFYGYTFGSGTRLTVV.

The rearrangement links TRBV5-5 to TRBJ2-5, with D possibly matching TRBD1 (5 bases). Trimming left V 2 bases short and J 3 bases short, with 20 bases between. CDR3 length equals 17 residues. From germline, CDR1 is SGHKS and CDR2 YYEKEE (reference sequence). In DNA, the CDR3 is TGTGCCAGCAGCTTAGGATCCGACAGCAGTCAAAAAGAGACCCAGTACTTC. This encodes CASSLGSDSSQKETQYF.

The chain uses TRBV2 and TRBJ1-3, with TRBD1 matching 7 bases. From germline, CDR1 is SNHLY and CDR2 FYNNEI. This CDR3 spans 17 amino acids. V trimming: 0 bases; J trimming: 3 bases; junction bases outside the gene matches: 8. The chain's CDR3 is CASSEASEGASGNTIYF. The CDR3 region has the DNA TGTGCCAGCAGTGAAGCGTCGGAGGGGGCTAGTGGAAACACCATATATTTT.

The rearrangement links TRBV7-8 to TRBJ2-1; D ambiguous. The CDR3 is made up of 15 amino acids. Germline CDR1 is SGHVS and CDR2 is FQNEAQ. Trimming took off 5 bases at V and 2 bases at J, with 13 bases between the two ends. CDR3 region: CASSRGIGTYNEQFF. The DNA of the CDR3 is TGTGCCAGCAGCCGAGGAATAGGCACCTACAATGAGCAGTTCTTC.

The V call is TRBV6-1, the J call TRBJ2-1; no definite D call. The germline V gene encodes CDR1 MNHNS and CDR2 SASEGT. CDR3 length equals 14 residues. Between the trimmed V and J ends, which lost 6 bases and 0 bases, there was a span of 9 bases. The CDR3, as DNA: TGTGCCAGCAGCCAAAGGAGCTCCTACAATGAGCAGTTCTTC. Translation gives CASSQRSSYNEQFF.

This clone has more than one count but fewer than ten. V usage is TRBV6-1 and J usage is TRBJ2-5, with 7 bases matching TRBD1. Unmatched junction bases numbered 6, after V lost 6 bases and J lost 5 bases. The CDR3 is made up of 13 amino acids. CDR1 is MNHNS, CDR2 SASEGT, per germline. The CDR3 region has the DNA TGTGCCAGCAGCTTGGACAGGCAGGAGACCCAGTACTTC. Residues: CASSLDRQETQYF.

This chain joins TRBV6-6 and TRBJ2-1, with D possibly TRBD1 on 6 matching bases. The CDR3 totals 13 residues. The V end lost 5 bases, the J end lost 4 bases, and 9 bases lay between the germline ends. Germline V gives CDR1 MNHNY, CDR2 SVGAGI (reference sequence). The CDR3 here is CASSPDSYNEQFF. The CDR3 nucleotides read TGTGCCAGCAGTCCGGACAGTTACAATGAGCAGTTCTTC.

The chain combines TRBV7-3 with TRBJ2-6; D is possibly TRBD1 (5 bases). Germline CDR1 and CDR2: SGHTA and FQGTGA. This CDR3 has 15 amino acids. Deletions cut 3 bases from V and 1 base from J, with 7 bases between. The CDR3 sequence is CASSFGQSGANVLTF. The CDR3 coding sequence is TGTGCCAGCAGCTTCGGACAATCTGGGGCCAACGTCCTGACTTTC.

The chain is built from TRBV6-5 and TRBJ1-1; no firm D call. This CDR3 is built from 15 residues. The V end was cut by 0 bases, the J end by 8 bases, with 16 bases between. The germline V gene encodes CDR1 MNHEY and CDR2 SVGAGI. The CDR3 is CASSYSKRVPSEAFF. The DNA for the CDR3 is TGTGCCAGCAGTTACTCTAAAAGAGTTCCGAGCGAAGCTTTCTTT.

The V gene is TRBV9, the J gene TRBJ2-1, with 7 bases fitting TRBD1. This CDR3 is built from 15 residues. Germline loops: CDR1 SGDLS, CDR2 YYNGEE. Trimming took 2 bases from V and 0 from J; bases not matched to a gene: 2. The chain's CDR3 is CASSVDRSSYNEQFF. DNA of the CDR3: TGTGCCAGCAGCGTGGACAGGAGCTCCTACAATGAGCAGTTCTTC.

The chain couples TRBV2 to TRBJ2-7; D perhaps matches TRBD1 (5 bases). This CDR3 is 20 amino acids long. The V gene's germline CDR1 is SNHLY and CDR2 FYNNEI. The germline V and J ends were trimmed by 0 bases and 3 bases, with 27 bases remaining between them. The CDR3 bases are TGTGCCAGCAGTGAAGCGCTTGCCAGGCCAGGGCTATCAGTTTGCTACGAGCAGTACTTC. It translates to CASSEALARPGLSVCYEQYF.

This clone was found once. V usage is TRBV6-9 and J usage is TRBJ1-5; D is ambiguous. This CDR3 has 15 amino acids. Germline V gives CDR1 MNHGY, CDR2 SVAAGI. The V and J ends lost 4 bases and 0 bases respectively, with 10 bases between them. The CDR3 DNA reads TGTGCCAGCAGTTTGACGGAGGTTAGCAATCAGCCCCAGCATTTT. Residues: CASSLTEVSNQPQHF.